Below are 19 T cell receptor beta chains sequenced from a single sample in a study of T cell clonotyping in hematopoietic cell transplantation. Produced via immunoSEQ multiplex PCR; TCRdb's table is partial and in-frame only. The sample consists of over 5,000 clones, approximately 90% of them appearing once. The source was peripheral blood mononuclear cells, collected 100 days after allogeneic stem cell transplant. Receptors were obtained from a female patient between 50 and 59 years old who had an allogeneic stem cell transplant from an unrelated donor, so T cells may come from the graft donor. Some clones in this sample may be carry-over from other donors' samples.

The chain employs TRBV28 and TRBJ1-2; D uncertain. Germline CDR1 reads MDHEN; CDR2 reads SYDVKM. Trimming removed 1 base from V and 8 bases from J, with 5 bases in between. The CDR3 contains 11 residues. This CDR3 is CASSLSRGYTF. CDR3 nucleotide sequence: TGTGCCAGCAGTTTATCGAGGGGCTACACCTTC.

V usage is TRBV9 and J usage is TRBJ1-1; D not certain. Per the germline V gene, CDR1 is SGDLS and CDR2 is YYNGEE. The CDR3 is made up of 15 amino acids. V lost 1 base to trimming and J lost 1 base, with 11 bases between them. This chain's CDR3 is CASSVYDTENTEAFF. In nucleotides, the CDR3 is TGTGCCAGCAGCGTATACGACACGGAGAACACTGAAGCTTTCTTT.

The chain combines TRBV30 with TRBJ1-4, with TRBD1 identical over 7 bases. The CDR3 covers 14 residues. With 0 bases clipped from V and 8 bases from J, the junction kept 6 bases outside the gene matches. Germline lookup yields CDR1 GTSNPN and CDR2 SVGIG (reference sequence). The CDR3 spells CAWSVKGAGEKLFF. Written as DNA, the CDR3 is TGTGCCTGGAGTGTAAAGGGGGCGGGGGAAAAACTGTTTTTT. Full variable domain (missing parts from reference TRBV30 and TRBJ1-4): SQTIHQWPATLVQPVGSPLSLECTVEGTSNPNLYWYRQAAGRGLQLLFYSVGIGQISSEVPQNLSASRPQDRQFILSSKKLLLSDSGFYLCAWSVKGAGEKLFFGSGTQLSVL.

The rearrangement uses TRBV6-5 and TRBJ1-4, with D unclear. V shed 2 bases and J shed 9 bases, with 7 bases lying between them. The CDR3 contains 12 residues. The germline CDR1 and CDR2 sequences are MNHEY and SVGAGI. CDR3: CASSYAGKKLFF. The CDR3 DNA reads TGTGCCAGCAGTTACGCCGGTAAAAAACTGTTTTTT.

The chain is built from TRBV6-4 and TRBJ2-3, with 12 positions matching TRBD2. The V gene's germline CDR1 is MRHNA and CDR2 SNTAGT. Losses at the gene ends were 4 bases for V and 4 bases for J; bases not matched to a gene: 0. The CDR3 covers 14 residues. CDR3 bases: TGTGCCAGCAGTGCTAGCGGGGGGGCAGATACGCAGTATTTT. Residues: CASSASGGADTQYF.

The gene calls are TRBV30 and TRBJ1-6; D uncertain. The CDR3 loop spans 14 amino acids. Trimming took 0 bases from V and 4 from J, leaving 7 bases between them. Germline V lookup: CDR1 GTSNPN, CDR2 SVGIG (reference sequence). For the CDR3, the DNA is TGTGCCTGGAGTGTAGTGGGTTATAATTCACCCCTCCACTTT. Translating gives CAWSVVGYNSPLHF.

The chain uses TRBV7-6 and TRBJ2-5, with 7 bases identical to TRBD2. CDR3 length: 16 residues. Unmatched junction bases numbered 9, after V lost 4 bases and J lost 1 base. Germline CDR1 is SGHVS and CDR2 is FNYEAQ. The CDR3 region has the DNA TGTGCCAGCAGCTGGGTGGGAGGGGCGAGCCAAGAGACCCAGTACTTC. It is translated as CASSWVGGASQETQYF.

The rearrangement uses TRBV9 and TRBJ1-1; D call uncertain. V was trimmed by 0 bases and J by 5 bases, leaving 8 bases between them. This CDR3 has 13 amino acids. Germline CDR1 and CDR2: SGDLS and YYNGEE. The CDR3 here is CASSVVPTTEAFF. In nucleotides, the CDR3 is TGTGCCAGCAGCGTAGTACCGACAACTGAAGCTTTCTTT.

The chain uses TRBV19 and TRBJ1-3; 8 nucleotides line up with TRBD1. From germline, CDR1 is LNHDA and CDR2 SQIVND (reference sequence). Losses at the gene ends were 4 bases for V and 6 bases for J; bases not matched to a gene: 2. This CDR3 region has 13 residues. The CDR3 loop reads CASSTDRANTIYF. The CDR3 DNA reads TGTGCCAGTAGTACGGACAGGGCAAACACCATATATTTT.

V usage is TRBV4-2 and J usage is TRBJ1-4, with D unresolved. Germline V gives CDR1 LGHNA, CDR2 YNFKEQ. With 1 base removed from V and 8 bases from J, the gap between germline ends came to 17 bases. The CDR3 is made up of 16 amino acids. CDR3 residues: CASSQGLPRKGEKLFF. Written as DNA, the CDR3 is TGTGCCAGCAGCCAAGGACTCCCCCGAAAGGGCGAAAAACTGTTTTTT.

The count of this clone is one. The chain recombines TRBV7-3 with TRBJ2-7, with D possibly being TRBD2 (6 bases). Per germline, CDR1 SGHTA and CDR2 FQGTGA. V gave up 5 bases and J gave up 2 bases, with 19 bases separating them. The CDR3 covers 16 residues. As DNA, the CDR3 is TGTGCCAGCAGCCTTCATCCGGGACTCCCGACCTACGAGCAGTACTTC. Translating gives CASSLHPGLPTYEQYF. The full variable domain, completed using reference TRBV7-3 and TRBJ2-7, is GAGVSQTPSNKVTEKGKYVELRCDPISGHTALYWYRQSLGQGPEFLIYFQGTGAADDSGLPNDRFFAVRPEGSVSTLKIQRTERGDSAVYLCASSLHPGLPTYEQYFGPGTRLTVT.

The genes are TRBV6-6 and TRBJ1-2; maybe TRBD1 (5 bases). Trimming took 4 bases from V and 7 from J, leaving 13 bases between them. Germline V gene lookup returns CDR1 MNHNY and CDR2 SVGAGI (reference sequence). CDR3 length: 13 residues. The CDR3 DNA is TGTGCCAGCAGTTCCCGATCGGGGGGTGGCTACACCTTC. This translates into CASSSRSGGGYTF.

V is TRBV5-6 and J is TRBJ1-5; 7 bases are shared with TRBD1. The CDR3 is made up of 14 amino acids. V shed 1 base, J shed 3 bases, and the junction held 1 base outside the gene matches. CDR1 is SGHDT and CDR2 is YYEEEE in the germline V gene. The chain's CDR3 is CASSLQGVNQPQHF. In nucleotides, the CDR3 is TGTGCCAGCAGCTTGCAGGGGGTCAATCAGCCCCAGCATTTT.

V and J are TRBV29-1 and TRBJ1-1; no firm D call. CDR3 size: 14 residues. V shed 5 bases and J shed 0 bases, with 13 bases lying between them. Germline loops: CDR1 SQVTM, CDR2 ANQGSEA. CDR3 DNA sequence: TGCAGCGTTACCTTGGGAGGAATGAACACTGAAGCTTTCTTT. Protein sequence: CSVTLGGMNTEAFF.

In nucleotides, the CDR3 is TGTGCCTGGAGTGTACGAGGGGCGGGAACTGAAGCTTTCTTT. It encodes CAWSVRGAGTEAFF. The chain combines TRBV30 with TRBJ1-1, with D possibly being TRBD1 (5 bases). The CDR3 length is 14 residues. The germline V gene has CDR1 GTSNPN and CDR2 SVGIG (reference sequence). Trimming removed 0 bases at V and 5 bases at J, with 13 bases between.

The chain uses TRBV2 and TRBJ2-5; TRBD1 matches 9 bases. This CDR3 is 16 amino acids long. V was pared by 4 bases and J by 0 bases, with 6 bases of the junction left unmatched. Germline values: CDR1 SNHLY, CDR2 FYNNEI. The CDR3 DNA follows: TGTGCCAGCAGTGCTTACCGGGACAGGGACCAAGAGACCCAGTACTTC. Its translation is CASSAYRDRDQETQYF. The whole variable domain, remainder taken from reference TRBV2 and TRBJ2-5, is EPEVTQTPSHQVTQMGQEVILRCVPISNHLYFYWYRQILGQKVEFLVSFYNNEISEKSEIFDDQFSVERPDGSNFTLKIRSTKLEDSAMYFCASSAYRDRDQETQYFGPGTRLLVL.

This clone showed up just once. This chain joins TRBV7-8 and TRBJ2-3, with 7 bases aligning to TRBD1. The CDR3 sequence is 15 residues long. CDR1 is SGHVS, CDR2 FQNEAQ, per germline. V lost 6 bases and J lost 1; bases outside the gene matches: 7. In DNA form, the CDR3 reads TGTGCCAGCAGGCCTAGGGGGCTTGGCACAGATACGCAGTATTTT. Amino acids: CASRPRGLGTDTQYF.

The rearrangement uses TRBV4-2 and TRBJ2-3; 8 bases agree with TRBD1. The J segment lost 4 bases and the V segment lost 0 bases, leaving 6 bases of the junction unmatched. Germline CDR1 is LGHNA and CDR2 is YNFKEQ. The CDR3 runs to 16 residues. The CDR3 reads CASSQDPGGGPDTQYF. The CDR3 coding sequence is TGTGCCAGCAGCCAAGATCCAGGGGGCGGTCCAGATACGCAGTATTTT.

The chain carries TRBV2 and TRBJ2-5; D may be TRBD1 (5 bases). V lost 9 bases and J lost 5, with 25 bases in between. Per the germline V gene, CDR1 is SNHLY and CDR2 is FYNNEI. The CDR3 consists of 16 residues. The CDR3 is CASQTLRGRNWETQYF. In DNA, the CDR3 is TGTGCCAGTCAAACCTTAAGGGGTCGAAATTGGGAGACCCAGTACTTC.